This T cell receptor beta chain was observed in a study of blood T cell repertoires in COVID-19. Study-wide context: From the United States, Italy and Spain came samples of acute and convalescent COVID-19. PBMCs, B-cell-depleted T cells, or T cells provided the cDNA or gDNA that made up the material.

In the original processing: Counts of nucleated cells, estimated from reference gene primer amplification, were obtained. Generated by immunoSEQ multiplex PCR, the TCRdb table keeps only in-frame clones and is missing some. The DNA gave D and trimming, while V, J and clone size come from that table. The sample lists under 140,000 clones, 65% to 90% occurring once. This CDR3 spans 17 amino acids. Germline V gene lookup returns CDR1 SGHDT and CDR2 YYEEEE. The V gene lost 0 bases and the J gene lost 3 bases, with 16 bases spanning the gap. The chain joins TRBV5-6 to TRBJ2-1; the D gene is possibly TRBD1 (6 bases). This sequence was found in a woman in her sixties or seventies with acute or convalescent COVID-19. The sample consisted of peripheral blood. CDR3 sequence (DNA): TGTGCCAGCAGCTTGGCCCGGCTCCGGACAGACTACAATGAGCAGTTCTTC. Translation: CASSLARLRTDYNEQFF. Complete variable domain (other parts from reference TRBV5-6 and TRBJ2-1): DAGVTQSPTHLIKTRGQQVTLRCSPKSGHDTVSWYQQALGQGPQFIFQYYEEEERQRGNFPDRFSGHQFPNYSSELNVNALLLGDSALYLCASSLARLRTDYNEQFFGPGTRLTVL.